This T cell receptor (beta chain) was profiled in a study of blood T cell repertoires in COVID-19. Across the whole study: Specimens from acute and convalescent COVID-19 originated in the United States, Italy and Spain.

The method was immunoSEQ multiplex PCR; TCRdb's version includes in-frame clones alone and lacks a portion of them. The table lists approximately 300,000 clones, around 90% of them singletons. The CDR3 is made up of 15 amino acids. After removal of 5 bases from V and 1 base from J, the junction contained 4 bases not matched to a gene. Germline loops: CDR1 LGHDT, CDR2 YNNKEL (reference sequence). Everyone who took part was about 18 to 89 years old, and they came from about 23 US areas. Participants had their cohort set by participant-reported clinical history. Material for sequencing was PBMCs or T cells enriched from blood (not recorded which). The rearrangement uses TRBV3-1 (or the pseudogene TRBV3-2) and TRBJ1-1; TRBD1 aligns across 10 bases. The origin of this receptor is a woman in her twenties or thirties who had recovered from COVID-19. CDR3 bases: TGTGCCAGCAGCTCCCGGACAGGGGGGAACACTGAAGCTTTCTTT. Amino acids: CASSSRTGGNTEAFF.